The 18 T cell receptor beta chains given below trace back to one sample, sequenced in a study of radiation and T cells in renal cell carcinoma. Assay used: immunoSEQ multiplex PCR; TCRdb lists only in-frame clones, some missing. In the table there are roughly 60,000 clones, about 80% of which are singletons. Time point denoted: blood 2 weeks post-SBRT. Indicated treatment: 15 Gy SBRT to primary tumor, nephrectomy 4 weeks later. Specimen: blood, collected from a patient whose treatment included radiotherapy and nephrectomy. These receptors were obtained from a man in his sixties with renal cell carcinoma.

The chain is built from TRBV27 and TRBJ2-3; TRBD2 agrees at 10 bases. CDR1 and CDR2 from the germline V gene are MNHEY and SMNVEV (reference sequence). CDR3 length: 14 amino acids. V lost 6 bases and J lost 5; bases outside the gene matches: 5. The CDR3 nucleotides read TGTGCCAGCAGAAGAGCGGGGGGGCAAGATACGCAGTATTTT. Amino acid sequence: CASRRAGGQDTQYF.

This clone has just one count. The chain carries TRBV10-1 and TRBJ2-3; D is unresolved. This CDR3 comprises 13 residues. Trimming stripped 3 bases from V and 2 bases from J, with 6 bases between. The germline gives CDR1 WNHNN, CDR2 SYGVQD (reference sequence). The CDR3 sequence is CASSEMDTDTQYF. In nucleotides, the CDR3 is TGCGCCAGCAGTGAAATGGACACAGATACGCAGTATTTT.

The V gene is TRBV27, the J gene TRBJ1-5, with a weak D call TRBD1 (5 bases). V lost 6 bases, J lost 1 base, and 22 bases lay in between. The CDR3 contains 18 residues. CDR1 is MNHEY, CDR2 SMNVEV, per germline (reference sequence). The CDR3 is CASSPAGHTLGSNQPQHF. CDR3 DNA sequence: TGTGCCAGCAGCCCAGCAGGGCACACACTGGGGAGCAATCAGCCCCAGCATTTT.

This clone was seen just once. The chain joins TRBV4-3 to TRBJ1-2; D uncertain. V shed 3 bases and J shed 4 bases, with 15 bases lying between them. The CDR3 covers 15 residues. CDR1 and CDR2 from the germline V gene are LGHNA and YSLEER. The CDR3 DNA follows: TGCGCCAGCAGCCATAAGGGTATTAAGAGCTATGGCTACACCTTC. It specifies CASSHKGIKSYGYTF.

The V gene is TRBV12-5, the J gene TRBJ2-7, with D possibly TRBD2 on 6 matching bases. The V end lost 6 bases, the J end lost 3 bases, and 18 bases lay between the germline ends. The CDR3 consists of 15 residues. Germline CDR1 and CDR2: LGHNT and FRNRAP. DNA of the CDR3: TGTGCTAGTGGCTTAGCCTGGGGGGTCGACTACGAGCAGTACTTC. Its protein product is CASGLAWGVDYEQYF.

In DNA, the CDR3 is TGTGCCAGCAGTCCGACAGGGGCTGGGCGGACTGAAGCTTTCTTT. It is translated as CASSPTGAGRTEAFF. The V gene is TRBV6-5, the J gene TRBJ1-1; 8 bases fit TRBD1. Trimming took 5 bases from V and 5 from J; bases not matched to a gene: 10. The CDR3 extends over 15 amino acids. Germline loops: CDR1 MNHEY, CDR2 SVGAGI.

V is TRBV5-1 and J is TRBJ2-1, with D maybe TRBD1 (6 bases). Trimming removed 5 bases at V and 9 bases at J, with 15 bases between. The CDR3 extends over 13 amino acids. Germline CDR1 reads SGHRS; CDR2 reads YFSETQ. CDR3 sequence: CASSKGEGTEQFF. The CDR3 region has the DNA TGCGCCAGCAGTAAGGGGGAAGGGACTGAGCAGTTCTTC.

This clone was seen once. J is TRBJ2-1 and V is TRBV5-1, with D perhaps being TRBD1 or TRBD2 (6 bases each). CDR3 length: 14 residues. With 5 bases removed from V and 0 bases from J, the gap between germline ends came to 9 bases. Germline loops: CDR1 SGHRS, CDR2 YFSETQ. The CDR3 region has the DNA TGCGCCAGCAGTGGAGGGGGCTCCTACAATGAGCAGTTCTTC. As protein: CASSGGGSYNEQFF.

In DNA form, the CDR3 reads TGTGCCAGCAGCCCGGACAGGGGAGGCAATCAGCCCCAGCATTTT. It encodes CASSPDRGGNQPQHF. V and J are TRBV7-2 and TRBJ1-5, with 9 bases that match TRBD1. The CDR3 is 15 amino acids. The junction had 4 bases not matched to a gene; V was cut back by 5 bases and J by 2 bases. The V gene's germline CDR1 is SGHTA and CDR2 FQGNSA.

A few counts support this clone. The chain employs TRBV18 and TRBJ1-5; D is unclear. There are 13 residues in the CDR3. CDR1 is KGHSH and CDR2 is LQKENI in the germline V gene. V was pared by 3 bases and J by 8 bases, with 11 bases between. The CDR3 is CASSPSTVEPQHF. The CDR3 DNA follows: TGTGCCAGCTCACCGTCTACAGTTGAGCCCCAGCATTTT. The full variable domain, in which reference TRBV18 and TRBJ1-5 provide the parts outside the CDR3, is NAGVMQNPRHLVRRRGQEARLRCSPMKGHSHVYWYRQLPEEGLKFMVYLQKENIIDESGMPKERFSAEFPKEGPSILRIQQVVRGDSAAYFCASSPSTVEPQHFGDGTRLSIL.

There are a few counts of this clone. V is TRBV5-1 and J is TRBJ2-7, with TRBD1 identical over 8 bases. CDR1 and CDR2 from the germline V gene are SGHRS and YFSETQ. This CDR3 contains 14 residues. With V trimmed by 3 bases and J by 3 bases, 5 bases remained unmatched. CDR3 bases: TGCGCCAGCAGCTGGGCAGGGGGCGTCTACGAGCAGTACTTC. Its translation: CASSWAGGVYEQYF.

This clone was recorded once. The genes are TRBV28 and TRBJ1-2, with D possibly matching TRBD1 (5 bases). Germline V gives CDR1 MDHEN, CDR2 SYDVKM. Trimming took off 4 bases at V and 4 bases at J, with 22 bases between the two ends. The CDR3 extends over 17 amino acids. The CDR3 is CASSSGATPRLIYGYTF. The CDR3 coding sequence is TGTGCCAGCAGTTCCGGGGCCACACCTCGGTTGATCTATGGCTACACCTTC.

This clone was picked up one time. The chain recombines TRBV9 with TRBJ2-1, with unresolved D. This CDR3 spans 13 amino acids. Germline V gene sequence: CDR1 SGDLS, CDR2 YYNGEE. Between the trimmed V and J ends, which lost 0 bases and 5 bases, there was a span of 6 bases. The CDR3 loop is CASSVGANNEQFF. For the CDR3, the DNA is TGTGCCAGCAGCGTAGGGGCAAACAATGAGCAGTTCTTC. Supplemented by reference TRBV9 and TRBJ2-1, the full variable domain reads DSGVTQTPKHLITATGQRVTLRCSPRSGDLSVYWYQQSLDQGLQFLIQYYNGEERAKGNILERFSAQQFPDLHSELNLSSLELGDSALYFCASSVGANNEQFFGPGTRLTVL.

The chain links TRBV9 to TRBJ2-2; unclear D gene. V was pared by 3 bases and J by 2 bases, with 8 bases between. This CDR3 is 14 amino acids long. CDR1 SGDLS and CDR2 YYNGEE come from the germline V gene. CDR3 amino acids: CASSATSNTGELFF. The DNA for the CDR3 is TGTGCCAGCAGCGCGACTTCTAACACCGGGGAGCTGTTTTTT.

The V call is TRBV5-1, the J call TRBJ2-5; D is possibly TRBD1 or TRBD2 (5 bases each). The CDR3 contains 13 residues. Germline lookup yields CDR1 SGHRS and CDR2 YFSETQ. V lost 4 bases and J 5 bases, leaving 12 bases between the germline ends. As DNA, the CDR3 is TGCGCCAGCAGCCCCGGGACCCTCGAGACCCAGTACTTC. This gives the protein CASSPGTLETQYF.

V usage is TRBV6-5 and J usage is TRBJ1-1, with TRBD1 as a possible D gene (6 bases). The CDR3 loop spans 15 amino acids. Germline CDR1 and CDR2: MNHEY and SVGAGI. Trimming removed 5 bases from V and 1 base from J, with 14 bases in between. CDR3 residues: CASSTWDTPNTEAFF. The CDR3 DNA reads as TGTGCCAGCAGTACATGGGACACGCCGAACACTGAAGCTTTCTTT.

The rearrangement uses TRBV7-6 and TRBJ2-7; no firm D call. CDR3 length: 11 residues. The germline gives CDR1 SGHVS, CDR2 FNYEAQ. V was clipped by 1 base and J by 6 bases, with 4 bases between them. The CDR3: CASSLGAEQYF. In DNA form, the CDR3 reads TGTGCCAGCAGCTTAGGCGCCGAGCAGTACTTC.

V gene TRBV7-9 combines with J gene TRBJ1-2, with D uncertain. CDR3 length: 13 residues. The V gene lost 1 base and the J gene lost 6 bases, with 9 bases spanning the gap. Germline V CDR1 and CDR2: SEHNR, FQNEAQ (reference sequence). CDR3 nucleotides: TGTGCCAGCAGCTTAGGCCAATTGGATGGCTACACCTTC. This sequence encodes CASSLGQLDGYTF.